The rows below give T cell receptor beta chains drawn from one sample of a study of circulating tumor DNA in untreated peripheral T-cell lymphoma. Produced via immunoSEQ multiplex PCR; TCRdb's table is partial and in-frame only. The data show roughly 7,000 clones, about 75% seen once. Sequencing was carried out using tumor tissue. All receptors derive from a human donor with peripheral T-cell lymphoma. CDR3s include the opening cysteine and the closing phenylalanine or tryptophan. Fields, in order: V gene, D gene, J gene, clone size, CDR3 protein, CDR3 DNA. A D gene is named only where the DNA matches it firmly. Only some rows state a clone size, as once, few, many or a class for expanded clones.

>TRBV7-6|.|TRBJ2-6|.
CASSLGLRSGANVLTF
TGTGCCAGCAGCTTGGGTTTACGCTCTGGGGCCAACGTCCTGACTTTC
>TRBV6-8|TRBD1|TRBJ2-7|.
CASRFGTGDYEQYF
TGTGCCAGTCGATTCGGGACAGGGGACTACGAGCAGTACTTC
>TRBV7-2|TRBD1|TRBJ2-5|.
CASSRGLGETQYF
TGTGCCAGCAGCAGGGGGCTCGGAGAGACCCAGTACTTC
>TRBV18|TRBD1|TRBJ2-5|.
CASSPGTGIQETQYF
TGTGCCAGCTCACCGGGGACAGGGATCCAAGAGACCCAGTACTTC
>TRBV19|.|TRBJ2-1|.
CASTPGDYNEQFF
TGTGCCAGTACCCCCGGCGACTACAATGAGCAGTTCTTC
>TRBV6-8|TRBD2|TRBJ2-5|.
CAIGTSGQETQYF
TGTGCCATCGGGACTAGCGGCCAAGAGACCCAGTACTTC
>TRBV15|TRBD1|TRBJ2-7|.
CATSTRDRVPYEQYF
TGTGCCACCAGCACCCGGGACAGGGTCCCCTACGAGCAGTACTTC
>TRBV18|.|TRBJ2-7|.
CASSPPGGAYEQYF
TGTGCCAGCTCACCACCCGGGGGAGCCTACGAGCAGTACTTC
>TRBV6-8|TRBD1|TRBJ2-7|.
CASSYSAAWDRQYEQYF
TGTGCCAGCAGTTACTCAGCCGCCTGGGACAGACAGTACGAGCAGTACTTC
>TRBV5-1|.|TRBJ1-3|once
CASSLASDGNTIYF
TGCGCCAGCAGCTTGGCATCAGATGGAAACACCATATATTTT
>TRBV6-8|.|TRBJ1-5|.
CASNTGNNQPQHF
TGTGCCAGCAATACAGGGAACAATCAGCCCCAGCATTTT
>TRBV18|.|TRBJ1-2|.
CASSPGELTANYGYTF
TGTGCCAGCTCACCGGGGGAACTAACCGCTAACTATGGCTACACCTTC
>TRBV28|.|TRBJ2-7|.
CASSPGSASYEQYF
TGTGCCAGCAGCCCTGGAAGTGCCTCCTACGAGCAGTACTTC
>TRBV18|TRBD2|TRBJ2-1|.
CASSPDSGKVHEQFF
TGTGCCAGCTCACCGGATAGCGGGAAAGTCCATGAGCAGTTCTTC
>TRBV15|.|TRBJ1-4|few
CATSRATTNEKLFF
TGTGCCACCAGCAGAGCTACAACTAATGAAAAACTGTTTTTT
>TRBV6-8|.|TRBJ2-7|.
CASSPLGWGTSYEQYF
TGTGCCAGCAGTCCATTAGGTTGGGGGACATCCTACGAGCAGTACTTC
>TRBV6-8|TRBD2|TRBJ2-7|.
CASSPEIAGLEQYF
TGTGCCAGCAGCCCCGAGATAGCGGGCCTCGAGCAGTACTTC
>TRBV29-1|.|TRBJ2-6|.
CSVAGVLSGANVLTF
TGCAGCGTGGCCGGGGTTCTCTCTGGGGCCAACGTCCTGACTTTC
>TRBV29-1|.|TRBJ2-3|.
CSVRTVGRDTQYF
TGCAGCGTCCGGACAGTTGGAAGAGATACGCAGTATTTT
>TRBV11-3|TRBD2|TRBJ2-2|.
CASSLQLAGGSGELFF
TGTGCCAGCAGCTTGCAACTAGCGGGAGGTAGCGGGGAGCTGTTTTTT
>TRBV6-8|TRBD1|TRBJ1-2|.
CATAGQVSNYGYTF
TGTGCCACGGCGGGACAGGTTTCTAACTATGGCTACACCTTC
>TRBV11-3|.|TRBJ1-1|.
CASSRRTERNTEAFF
TGTGCCAGCAGCCGAAGGACAGAAAGGAACACTGAAGCTTTCTTT
>TRBV28|.|TRBJ2-3|once
CASGTLRGDTDTQYF
TGTGCCAGCGGGACGCTTCGTGGGGACACAGATACGCAGTATTTT
>TRBV19|.|TRBJ2-7|few
CASSVTASSYEQYF
TGTGCCAGTAGTGTGACGGCTAGCTCCTACGAGCAGTACTTC
>TRBV28|TRBD1|TRBJ1-2|.
CASSAERTGGGYGYTF
TGTGCCAGCAGTGCCGAACGGACAGGGGGCGGCTATGGCTACACCTTC
>TRBV19|TRBD2|TRBJ2-7|.
CASSMTSATYEQYF
TGTGCCAGTAGTATGACTAGCGCCACCTACGAGCAGTATTTC
>TRBV28|TRBD2|TRBJ2-2|.
CASSLWEREAGELFF
TGTGCCAGCAGTTTATGGGAGCGGGAGGCCGGGGAGCTGTTTTTT
>TRBV10-3|.|TRBJ1-5|.
CAISEQQGHQPQHF
TGTGCCATCAGTGAGCAGCAGGGCCATCAGCCCCAGCATTTT
>TRBV18|.|TRBJ2-1|.
CASSPPWRAGNEQFF
TGTGCCAGCTCACCACCCTGGCGGGCCGGGAATGAGCAGTTCTTC
>TRBV28|.|TRBJ2-5|.
CASSRDTQETQYF
TGTGCCAGCAGTCGGGACACACAAGAGACCCAGTACTTC
>TRBV11-3|TRBD2|TRBJ2-1|.
CASSLRASGRGEQFF
TGTGCCAGCAGCTTGAGGGCTAGCGGGAGGGGAGAGCAGTTCTTC
>TRBV7-7|TRBD1|TRBJ1-3|.
CASSSTGGLGNTIYF
TGTGCCAGCAGCTCGACAGGGGGCCTTGGAAACACCATATATTTT
>TRBV9|.|TRBJ2-4|.
CASSEWVAKNIQYF
TGTGCCAGCAGTGAATGGGTAGCCAAAAACATTCAGTACTTC
>TRBV6-8|.|TRBJ1-4|.
CAISAGGAGKNEKLFF
TGTGCCATCAGTGCCGGTGGGGCAGGGAAGAATGAAAAACTGTTTTTT
>TRBV5-1|.|TRBJ2-5|medium-sized
CASSWTGPTVSETQYF
TGCGCCAGCAGCTGGACCGGACCTACGGTCTCAGAGACCCAGTACTTC
>TRBV2|TRBD1|TRBJ2-5|once
CASTRQTGGQETQYF
TGTGCCAGCACCCGCCAGACAGGGGGCCAAGAGACCCAGTACTTC
>TRBV19|.|TRBJ2-6|large
CASSIPWRNAGANVLTF
TGTGCCAGTAGTATTCCCTGGCGGAACGCTGGGGCCAACGTCCTGACTTTC
>TRBV6-8|TRBD1|TRBJ1-5|.
CASRSIGTGDQPQHF
TGTGCCAGCAGGAGTATCGGGACAGGGGATCAGCCCCAGCATTTT
>TRBV15|.|TRBJ1-1|few
CATSREGWVNTEAFF
TGTGCCACCAGCAGAGAGGGGTGGGTGAACACTGAAGCTTTCTTT
>TRBV1|.|TRBJ2-1|.
CASSLVSRLAAYNEQFF
TGCGCCAGCAGCCTCGTCTCCCGGCTAGCGGCCTACAATGAGCAGTTCTTC
>TRBV28|TRBD2|TRBJ2-7|.
CASSLYSSGTYEQYF
TGTGCCAGCAGTTTATATTCTAGCGGGACCTACGAGCAGTACTTC
>TRBV11-3|.|TRBJ1-1|large
CASSDRQRFNTEAFF
TGTGCCAGCAGCGATCGACAGCGTTTTAACACTGAAGCTTTCTTT
>TRBV2|TRBD1|TRBJ1-5|.
CASSERTGFNQPQHF
TGTGCCAGCAGTGAGAGGACAGGGTTCAATCAGCCCCAGCATTTT
>TRBV18|.|TRBJ2-7|few
CASSPGGTSYEQYF
TGTGCCAGCTCACCAGGGGGGACCTCCTACGAGCAGTACTTC
>TRBV18|.|TRBJ2-1|.
CASSPRSGSNEQFF
TGTGCCAGCTCACCAAGGAGCGGAAGCAATGAGCAGTTCTTC
>TRBV5-1|TRBD2|TRBJ2-2|once
CASSLAPSGRIGELFF
TGCGCCAGCAGCTTGGCTCCTAGCGGGAGAATTGGGGAGCTGTTTTTT